A few counts support the clone carrying this TCR beta chain. The data belong to a study of blood T cells in healthy people across ages. The CDR3 is 14 amino acids. V shed 3 bases and J shed 6 bases, with 14 bases lying between them. CDR1 is MDHEN and CDR2 is SYDVKM in the germline V gene. A second 7 to 11 cycle PCR used barcoded and J-beta primers. From the 5' RACE reads, TCRdb called clonotypes with MiXCR, one entry per CDR3 protein. The sample yields fewer than 800,000 distinct CDR3 sequences, around a fifth seen once. The rearrangement joins TRBV28 to TRBJ1-2, with TRBD1 as a possible D gene (5 bases). Sequencing used blood. This clonotype was sampled from a man between 65 and 79 years old in good health. CDR3 loop: CASSFRREANGYTF. In DNA form, the CDR3 reads TGTGCCAGCAGTTTCCGCAGGGAAGCCAATGGCTACACCTTC.